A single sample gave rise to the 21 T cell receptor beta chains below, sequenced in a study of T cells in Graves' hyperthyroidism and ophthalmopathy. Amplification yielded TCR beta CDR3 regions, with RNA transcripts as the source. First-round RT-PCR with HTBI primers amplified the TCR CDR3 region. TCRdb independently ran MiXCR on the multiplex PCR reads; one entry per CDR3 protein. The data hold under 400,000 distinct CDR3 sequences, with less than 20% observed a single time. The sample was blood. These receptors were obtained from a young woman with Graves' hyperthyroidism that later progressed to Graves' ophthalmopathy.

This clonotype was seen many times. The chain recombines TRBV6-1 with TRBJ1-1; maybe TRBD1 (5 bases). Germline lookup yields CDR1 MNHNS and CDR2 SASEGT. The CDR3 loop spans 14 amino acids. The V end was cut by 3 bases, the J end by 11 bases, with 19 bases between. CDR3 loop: CASSDGDGSEVAFF. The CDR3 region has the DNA TGTGCCAGCAGTGATGGGGACGGATCCGAAGTGGCTTTCTTT.

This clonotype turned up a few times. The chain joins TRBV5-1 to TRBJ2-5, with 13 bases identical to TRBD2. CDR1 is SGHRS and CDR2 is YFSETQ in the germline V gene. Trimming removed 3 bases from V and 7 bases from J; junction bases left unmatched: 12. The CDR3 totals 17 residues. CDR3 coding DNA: TGCGCCAGCAGCTCCGGGACTAGCGGGACGGCTCGGGGGACCCAGTACTTC. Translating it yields CASSSGTSGTARGTQYF.

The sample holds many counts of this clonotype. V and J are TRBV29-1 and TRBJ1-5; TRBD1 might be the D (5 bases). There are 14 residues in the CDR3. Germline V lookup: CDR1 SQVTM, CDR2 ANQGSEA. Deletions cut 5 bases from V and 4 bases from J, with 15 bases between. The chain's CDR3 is CSVTQGGINQPQHF. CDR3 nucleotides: TGCAGCGTTACGCAGGGAGGGATTAATCAGCCCCAGCATTTT.

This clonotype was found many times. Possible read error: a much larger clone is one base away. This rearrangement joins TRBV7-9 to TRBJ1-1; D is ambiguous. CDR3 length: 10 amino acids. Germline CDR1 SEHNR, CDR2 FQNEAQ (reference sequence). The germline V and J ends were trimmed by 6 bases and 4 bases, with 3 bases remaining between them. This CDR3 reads CASSGTEAFF. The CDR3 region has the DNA TGTGCCAGCAGTGGCACTGAAGCTTTCTTT. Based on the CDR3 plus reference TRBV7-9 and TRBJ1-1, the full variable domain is DTGVSQNPRHKITKRGQNVTFRCDPISEHNRLYWYRQTLGQGPEFLTYFQNEAQLEKSRLLSDRFSAERPKGSFSTLEIQRTEQGDSAMYLCASSGTEAFFGQGTRLTVV.

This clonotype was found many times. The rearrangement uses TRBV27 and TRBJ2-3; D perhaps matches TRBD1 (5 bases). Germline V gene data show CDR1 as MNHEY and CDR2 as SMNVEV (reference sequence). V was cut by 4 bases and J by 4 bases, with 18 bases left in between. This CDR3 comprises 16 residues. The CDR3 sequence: CASSSIRQGGADTQYF. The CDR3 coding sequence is TGTGCCAGCAGTTCCATCCGGCAGGGTGGTGCAGATACGCAGTATTTT.

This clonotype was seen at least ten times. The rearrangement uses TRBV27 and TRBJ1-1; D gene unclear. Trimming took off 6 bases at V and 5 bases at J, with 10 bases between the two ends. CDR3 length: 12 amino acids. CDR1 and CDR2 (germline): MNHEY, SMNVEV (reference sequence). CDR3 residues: CASSVSGTEAFF. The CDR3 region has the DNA TGTGCCAGCAGCGTCAGTGGAACTGAAGCTTTCTTT.

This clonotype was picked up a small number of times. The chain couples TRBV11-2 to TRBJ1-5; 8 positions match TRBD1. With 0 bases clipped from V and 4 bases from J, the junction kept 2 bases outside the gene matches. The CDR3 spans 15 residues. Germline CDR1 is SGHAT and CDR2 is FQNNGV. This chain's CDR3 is CASSLEGQGNQPQHF. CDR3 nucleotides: TGTGCCAGCAGCTTAGAAGGACAGGGAAATCAGCCCCAGCATTTT.

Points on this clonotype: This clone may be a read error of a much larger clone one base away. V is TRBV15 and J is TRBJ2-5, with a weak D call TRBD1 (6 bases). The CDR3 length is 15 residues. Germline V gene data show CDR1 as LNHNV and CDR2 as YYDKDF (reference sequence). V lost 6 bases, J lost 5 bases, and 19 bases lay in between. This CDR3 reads CATRKRQVAGETQYF. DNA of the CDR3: TGTGCCACCAGGAAACGACAGGTGGCTGGGGAGACCCAGTACTTC.

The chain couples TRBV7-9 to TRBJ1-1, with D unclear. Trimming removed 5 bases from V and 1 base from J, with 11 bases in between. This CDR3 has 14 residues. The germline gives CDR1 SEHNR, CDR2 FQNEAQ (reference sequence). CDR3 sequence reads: CASSPLRANTEAFF. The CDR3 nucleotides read TGTGCCAGCAGCCCGTTGAGGGCGAACACTGAAGCTTTCTTT.

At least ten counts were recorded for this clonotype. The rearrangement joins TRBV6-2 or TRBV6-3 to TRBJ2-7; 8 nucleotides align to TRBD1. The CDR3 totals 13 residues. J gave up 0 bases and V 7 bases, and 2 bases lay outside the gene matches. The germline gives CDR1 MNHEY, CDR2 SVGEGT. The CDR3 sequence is CASNGQGSYEQYF. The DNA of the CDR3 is TGTGCCAGCAACGGACAGGGCTCCTACGAGCAGTACTTC.

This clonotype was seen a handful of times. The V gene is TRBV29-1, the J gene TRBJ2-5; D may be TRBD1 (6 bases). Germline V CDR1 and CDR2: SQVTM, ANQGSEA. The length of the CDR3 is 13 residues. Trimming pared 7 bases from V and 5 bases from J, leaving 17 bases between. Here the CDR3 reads CSANQGLWETQYF. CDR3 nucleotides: TGCAGCGCAAACCAGGGGCTGTGGGAGACCCAGTACTTC.

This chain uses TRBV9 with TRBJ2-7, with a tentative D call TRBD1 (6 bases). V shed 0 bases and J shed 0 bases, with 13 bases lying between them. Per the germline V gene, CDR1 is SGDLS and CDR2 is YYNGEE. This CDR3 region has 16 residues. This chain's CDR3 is CASSVGTVTSSYEQYF. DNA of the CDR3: TGTGCCAGCAGCGTAGGGACAGTCACCTCCTCCTACGAGCAGTACTTC.

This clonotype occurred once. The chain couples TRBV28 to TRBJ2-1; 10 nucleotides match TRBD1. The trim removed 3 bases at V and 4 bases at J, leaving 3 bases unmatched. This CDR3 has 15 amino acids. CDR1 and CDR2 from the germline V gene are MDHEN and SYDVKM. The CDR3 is CASSFDRGPYNEQFF. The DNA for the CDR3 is TGTGCCAGCAGTTTTGACAGGGGGCCTTACAATGAGCAGTTCTTC.

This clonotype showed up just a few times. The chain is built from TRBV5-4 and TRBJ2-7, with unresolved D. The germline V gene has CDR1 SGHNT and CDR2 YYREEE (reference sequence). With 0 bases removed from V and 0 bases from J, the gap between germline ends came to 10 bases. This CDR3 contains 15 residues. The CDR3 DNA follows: TGTGCCAGCAGCTTGGGGGGATTCACCTCCTACGAGCAGTACTTC. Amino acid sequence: CASSLGGFTSYEQYF.

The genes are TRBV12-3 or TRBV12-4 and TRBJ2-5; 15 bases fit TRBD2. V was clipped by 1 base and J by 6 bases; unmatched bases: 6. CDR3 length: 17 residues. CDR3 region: CASSLGGLAGGPQTQYF. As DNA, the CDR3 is TGTGCCAGCAGTTTAGGCGGACTAGCGGGAGGGCCGCAGACCCAGTACTTC.

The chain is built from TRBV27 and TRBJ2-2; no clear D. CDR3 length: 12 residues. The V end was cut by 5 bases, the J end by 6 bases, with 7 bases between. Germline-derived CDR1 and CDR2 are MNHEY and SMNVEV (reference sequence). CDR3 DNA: TGTGCCAGCAGTCTCAGTTCCGGGGAGCTGTTTTTT. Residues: CASSLSSGELFF.

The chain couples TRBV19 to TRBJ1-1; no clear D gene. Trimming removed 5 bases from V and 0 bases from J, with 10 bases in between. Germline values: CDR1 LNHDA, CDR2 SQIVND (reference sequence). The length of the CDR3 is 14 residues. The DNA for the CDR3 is TGTGCCAGTAGTCCCCGCGAAATGAACACTGAAGCTTTCTTT. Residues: CASSPREMNTEAFF.

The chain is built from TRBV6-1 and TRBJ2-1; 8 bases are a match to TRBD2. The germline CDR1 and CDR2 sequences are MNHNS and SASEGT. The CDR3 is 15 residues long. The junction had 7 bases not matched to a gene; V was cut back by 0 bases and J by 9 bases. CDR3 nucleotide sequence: TGTGCCAGCAGTGAAGCGGGACTAGGGGTGGGTGAGCAGTTCTTC. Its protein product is CASSEAGLGVGEQFF.

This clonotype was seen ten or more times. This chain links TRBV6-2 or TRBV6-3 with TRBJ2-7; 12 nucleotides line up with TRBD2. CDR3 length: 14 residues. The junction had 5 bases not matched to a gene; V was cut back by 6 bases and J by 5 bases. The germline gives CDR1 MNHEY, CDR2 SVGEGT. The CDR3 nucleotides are TGTGCCAGCAGCGAGACTAGCGGGAGACACGAGCAGTACTTC. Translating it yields CASSETSGRHEQYF.

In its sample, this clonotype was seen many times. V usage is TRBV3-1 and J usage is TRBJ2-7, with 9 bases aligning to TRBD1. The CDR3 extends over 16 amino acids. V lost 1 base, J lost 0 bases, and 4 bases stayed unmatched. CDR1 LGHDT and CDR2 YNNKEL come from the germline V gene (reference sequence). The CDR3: CASSQGGTGSSYEQYF. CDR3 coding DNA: TGTGCCAGCAGCCAAGGGGGGACAGGGTCCTCCTACGAGCAGTACTTC.

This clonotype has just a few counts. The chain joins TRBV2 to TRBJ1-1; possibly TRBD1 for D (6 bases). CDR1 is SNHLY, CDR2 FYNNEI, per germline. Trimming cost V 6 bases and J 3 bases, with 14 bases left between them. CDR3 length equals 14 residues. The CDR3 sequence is CASRDSIMDTEAFF. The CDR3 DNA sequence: TGTGCCAGCAGGGACAGTATCATGGACACTGAAGCTTTCTTT.